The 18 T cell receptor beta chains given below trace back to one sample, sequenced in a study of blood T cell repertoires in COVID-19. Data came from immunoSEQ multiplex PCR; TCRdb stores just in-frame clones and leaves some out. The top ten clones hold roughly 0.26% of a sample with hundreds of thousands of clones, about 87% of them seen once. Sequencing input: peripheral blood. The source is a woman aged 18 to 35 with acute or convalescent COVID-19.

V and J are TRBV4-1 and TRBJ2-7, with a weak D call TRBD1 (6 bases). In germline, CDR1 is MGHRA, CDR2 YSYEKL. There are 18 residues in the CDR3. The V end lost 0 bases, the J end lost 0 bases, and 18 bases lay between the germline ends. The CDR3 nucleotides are TGCGCCAGCAGCCAAGATTTGCCGGGACATCGGAGCTCCTACGAGCAGTACTTC. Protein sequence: CASSQDLPGHRSSYEQYF.

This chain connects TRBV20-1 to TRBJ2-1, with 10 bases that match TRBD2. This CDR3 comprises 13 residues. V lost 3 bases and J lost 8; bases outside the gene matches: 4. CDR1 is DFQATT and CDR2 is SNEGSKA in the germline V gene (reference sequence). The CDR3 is CSASLAGVDEQFF. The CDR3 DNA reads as TGCAGTGCTAGTCTAGCGGGGGTGGATGAGCAGTTCTTC.

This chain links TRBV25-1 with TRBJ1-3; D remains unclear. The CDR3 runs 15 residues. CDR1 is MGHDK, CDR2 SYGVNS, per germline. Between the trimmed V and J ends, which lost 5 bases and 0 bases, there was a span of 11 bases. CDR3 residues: CASSSPGTSGNTIYF. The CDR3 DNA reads TGTGCCAGCAGTTCTCCAGGCACCTCTGGAAACACCATATATTTT.

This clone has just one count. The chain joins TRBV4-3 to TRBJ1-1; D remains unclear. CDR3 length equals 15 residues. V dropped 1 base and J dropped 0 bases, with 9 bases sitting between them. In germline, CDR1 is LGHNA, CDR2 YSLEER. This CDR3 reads CASSQAGGMNTEAFF. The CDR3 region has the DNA TGCGCCAGCAGCCAAGCCGGCGGGATGAACACTGAAGCTTTCTTT.

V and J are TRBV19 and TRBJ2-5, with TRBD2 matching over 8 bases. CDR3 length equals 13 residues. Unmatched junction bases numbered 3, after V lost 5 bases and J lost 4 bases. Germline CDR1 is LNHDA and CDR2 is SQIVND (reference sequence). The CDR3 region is CASSSREGETQYF. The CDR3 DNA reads TGTGCCAGTAGTTCTCGGGAGGGAGAGACCCAGTACTTC.

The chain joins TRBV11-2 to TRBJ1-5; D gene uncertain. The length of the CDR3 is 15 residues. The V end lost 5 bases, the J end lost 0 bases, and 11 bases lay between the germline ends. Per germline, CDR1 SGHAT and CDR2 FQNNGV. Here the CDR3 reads CASSITGGSNQPQHF. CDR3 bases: TGTGCCAGCAGCATAACGGGTGGTAGCAATCAGCCCCAGCATTTT.

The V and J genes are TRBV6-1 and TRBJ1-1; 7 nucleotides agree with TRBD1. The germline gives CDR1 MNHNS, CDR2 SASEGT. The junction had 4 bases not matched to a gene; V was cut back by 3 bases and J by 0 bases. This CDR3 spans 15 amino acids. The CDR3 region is CASSDHRGVNTEAFF. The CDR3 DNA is TGTGCCAGCAGTGACCACAGGGGAGTGAACACTGAAGCTTTCTTT.

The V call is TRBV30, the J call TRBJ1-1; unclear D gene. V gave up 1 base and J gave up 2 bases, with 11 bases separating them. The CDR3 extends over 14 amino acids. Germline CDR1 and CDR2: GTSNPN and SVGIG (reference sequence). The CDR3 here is CAWSDEALNTEAFF. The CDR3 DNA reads TGTGCCTGGAGTGATGAGGCGCTTAACACTGAAGCTTTCTTT.

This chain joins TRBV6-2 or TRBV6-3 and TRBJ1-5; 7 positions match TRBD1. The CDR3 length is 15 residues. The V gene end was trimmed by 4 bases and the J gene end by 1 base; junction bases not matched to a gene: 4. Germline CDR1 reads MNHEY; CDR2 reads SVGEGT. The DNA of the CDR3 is TGTGCCAGCAGTTGGCCGGGACAGAGCAATCAGCCCCAGCATTTT. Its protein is CASSWPGQSNQPQHF.

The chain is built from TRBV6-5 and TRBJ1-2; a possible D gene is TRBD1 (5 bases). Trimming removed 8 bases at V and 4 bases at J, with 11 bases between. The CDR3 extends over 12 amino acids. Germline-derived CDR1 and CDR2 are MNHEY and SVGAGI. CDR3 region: CASGRGGYGYTF. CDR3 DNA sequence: TGTGCCAGCGGAAGGGGAGGCTATGGCTACACCTTC.

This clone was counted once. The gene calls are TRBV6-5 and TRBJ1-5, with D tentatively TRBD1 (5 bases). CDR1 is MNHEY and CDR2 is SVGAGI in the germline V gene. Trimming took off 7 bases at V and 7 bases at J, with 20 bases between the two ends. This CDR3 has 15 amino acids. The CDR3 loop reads CASTQGANNRQPQHF. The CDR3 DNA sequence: TGTGCCAGCACCCAAGGGGCGAATAATCGGCAGCCCCAGCATTTT.

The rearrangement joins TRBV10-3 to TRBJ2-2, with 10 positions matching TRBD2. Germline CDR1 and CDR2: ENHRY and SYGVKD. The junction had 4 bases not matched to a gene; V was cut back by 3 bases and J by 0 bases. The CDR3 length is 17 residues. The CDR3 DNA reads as TGTGCCATCAGTGAACTAGCGGGACGAGCGAACACCGGGGAGCTGTTTTTT. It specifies CAISELAGRANTGELFF.

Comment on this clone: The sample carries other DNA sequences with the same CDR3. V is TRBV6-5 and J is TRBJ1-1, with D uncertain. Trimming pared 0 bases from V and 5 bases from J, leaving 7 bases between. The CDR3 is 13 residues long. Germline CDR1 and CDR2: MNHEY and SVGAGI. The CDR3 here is CASSYSRGTEAFF. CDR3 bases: TGTGCCAGCAGTTACTCTCGAGGGACTGAAGCTTTCTTT.

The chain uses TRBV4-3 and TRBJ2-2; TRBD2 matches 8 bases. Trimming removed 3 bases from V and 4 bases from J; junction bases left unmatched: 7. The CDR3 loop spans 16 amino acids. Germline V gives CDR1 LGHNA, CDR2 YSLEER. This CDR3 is CASSQGLVLTTGELFF. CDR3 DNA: TGCGCCAGCAGCCAGGGACTAGTCCTGACCACCGGGGAGCTGTTTTTT.

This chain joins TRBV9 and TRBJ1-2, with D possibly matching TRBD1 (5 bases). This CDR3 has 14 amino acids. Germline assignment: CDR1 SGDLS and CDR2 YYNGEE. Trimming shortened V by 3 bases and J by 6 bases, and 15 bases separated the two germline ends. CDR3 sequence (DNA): TGTGCCAGCAGCGCCTTGGGACTTGGGGATGGCTACACCTTC. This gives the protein CASSALGLGDGYTF. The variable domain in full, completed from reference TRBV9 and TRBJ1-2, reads DSGVTQTPKHLITATGQRVTLRCSPRSGDLSVYWYQQSLDQGLQFLIQYYNGEERAKGNILERFSAQQFPDLHSELNLSSLELGDSALYFCASSALGLGDGYTFGSGTRLTVV.

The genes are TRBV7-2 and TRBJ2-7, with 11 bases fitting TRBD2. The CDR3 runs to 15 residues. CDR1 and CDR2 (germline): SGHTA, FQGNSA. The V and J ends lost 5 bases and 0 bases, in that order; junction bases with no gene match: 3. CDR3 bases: TGTGCCAGCAGCCCGGGACTAGCGGCCTCCTACGAGCAGTACTTC. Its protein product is CASSPGLAASYEQYF. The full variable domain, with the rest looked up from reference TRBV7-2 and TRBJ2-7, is GAGVSQSPSNKVTEKGKDVELRCDPISGHTALYWYRQSLGQGLEFLIYFQGNSAPDKSGLPSDRFSAERTGGSVSTLTIQRTQQEDSAVYLCASSPGLAASYEQYFGPGTRLTVT.

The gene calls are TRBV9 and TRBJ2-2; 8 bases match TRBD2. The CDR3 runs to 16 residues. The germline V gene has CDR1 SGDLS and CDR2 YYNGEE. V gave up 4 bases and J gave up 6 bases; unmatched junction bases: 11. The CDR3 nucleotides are TGTGCCAGCAGCCCGCGGACTAGCTGGGTTTCCGGGGAGCTGTTTTTT. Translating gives CASSPRTSWVSGELFF.

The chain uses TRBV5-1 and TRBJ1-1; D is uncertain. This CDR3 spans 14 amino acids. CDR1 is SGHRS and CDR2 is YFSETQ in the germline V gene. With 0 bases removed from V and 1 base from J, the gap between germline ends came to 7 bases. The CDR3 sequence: CASSLAVSNTEAFF. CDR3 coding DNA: TGCGCCAGCAGCTTGGCCGTTTCGAACACTGAAGCTTTCTTT.